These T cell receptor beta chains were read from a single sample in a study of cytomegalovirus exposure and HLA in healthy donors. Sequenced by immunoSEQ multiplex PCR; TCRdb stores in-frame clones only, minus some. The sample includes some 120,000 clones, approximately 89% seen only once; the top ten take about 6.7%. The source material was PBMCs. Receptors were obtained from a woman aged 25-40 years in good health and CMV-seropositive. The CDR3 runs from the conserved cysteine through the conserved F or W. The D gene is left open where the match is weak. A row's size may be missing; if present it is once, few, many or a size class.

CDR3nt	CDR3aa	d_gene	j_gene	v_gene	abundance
TGCGGCGGCGGGAGCTCCTACAATGAGCAGTTCTTC	CGGGSSYNEQFF	TRBD2	TRBJ2-1	TRBV7-9	-
TGTGCCAGCAGCCCCGACAGGGCTGGAAACACCATATATTTT	CASSPDRAGNTIYF	TRBD1	TRBJ1-3	TRBV11-2	few
TGTGCCAGTAGTCCGACGACAGGGGTCCCCTACGAGCAGTACTTC	CASSPTTGVPYEQYF	TRBD1	TRBJ2-7	TRBV19	-
TGTGCCAGCAGCTTTGAGGGAGGTACCATATATTTT	CASSFEGGTIYF	-	TRBJ1-3	TRBV7-8	-
TGTGCCAGCAGCTTAGGCCCCAGTACTGGAAACACCATATATTTT	CASSLGPSTGNTIYF	-	TRBJ1-3	TRBV13	-
TGTGCCTGGAGTGTAAGTGGACAGGGGTTCGAGCAGTACTTC	CAWSVSGQGFEQYF	TRBD1	TRBJ2-7	TRBV30	-
TGTGCCAGCAGTGAAATGGGCTCCAATAGTTATAATTCACCCCTCCACTTT	CASSEMGSNSYNSPLHF	-	TRBJ1-6	TRBV6-1	-
TGCGCCAGCAGCATAGACATCTTCGGGGGGGACTATGGCTACACCTTC	CASSIDIFGGDYGYTF	-	TRBJ1-2	TRBV5-1	-
TGTGCCCGAAAGATGGACAGTTTGATTGGCTACACCTTC	CARKMDSLIGYTF	-	TRBJ1-2	TRBV30	-
TGTGCCAGCAGCGTGCGGGGGTTCCCTAGCTCCTACAATGAGCAGTTCTTC	CASSVRGFPSSYNEQFF	TRBD2	TRBJ2-1	TRBV9	-
TGTGCCACCCCTGGGAGGGGAAATACCGGGGAGCTGTTTTTT	CATPGRGNTGELFF	TRBD2	TRBJ2-2	TRBV19	-
TGTGCCAGCAGCTTAGGTTCGGACAGGATTACCCCCGAAAAACTGTTTTTT	CASSLGSDRITPEKLFF	TRBD1	TRBJ1-4	TRBV7-9	once
TGCAGCGTTGCCCCCCAGGACTCGGGCGGTGGCTACACCTTC	CSVAPQDSGGGYTF	-	TRBJ1-2	TRBV29-1	-
TGTGCCAGCAGCTTAGTGGTGGACAGGGGGCTACAGGGCTACACCTTC	CASSLVVDRGLQGYTF	TRBD1	TRBJ1-2	TRBV7-9	-
TGTGCCAGCAGCCCTGGGGGCCGGCTTAATGAAAAACTGTTTTTT	CASSPGGRLNEKLFF	-	TRBJ1-4	TRBV6-1	few
TGTGCCAGCAGCCCGGGAGGGGGGGTTTCCTACAATGAGCAGTTCTTC	CASSPGGGVSYNEQFF	TRBD2	TRBJ2-1	TRBV9	few
TGTGCCAGCAGCCCGACAGGGGGTGACGGAAACACCATATATTTT	CASSPTGGDGNTIYF	TRBD1	TRBJ1-3	TRBV5-8	-
TGCAGCGTTAAAGGCAGGCTGGGGGGTGAAGCTTTCTTT	CSVKGRLGGEAFF	-	TRBJ1-1	TRBV29-1	-
TGTGCCAGCAGTCTTCCGGGACAGCTAGCTAACTATGGCTACACCTTC	CASSLPGQLANYGYTF	TRBD1	TRBJ1-2	TRBV28	-
TGCGCCAGCAGTAAACTAGCGGGAGGGCCGGTCACCGGGGAGCTGTTTTTT	CASSKLAGGPVTGELFF	TRBD2	TRBJ2-2	TRBV5-1	-
TGTGCCAGCAGCGTAGCTCCTAGCGGGAATCAAGAGACCCAGTACTTC	CASSVAPSGNQETQYF	TRBD2	TRBJ2-5	TRBV9	once
TGTGCCAGCAGTTTAAGGGGGCTCTACGAGCAGTACTTC	CASSLRGLYEQYF	TRBD1	TRBJ2-7	TRBV28	-
TGTGCCAGCAGTGAAACGGGTCCCACCTACGAGCAGTACTTC	CASSETGPTYEQYF	-	TRBJ2-7	TRBV25-1	once
TGCGCCAGCAGCAAGGGACTTACTATCTCTGGAAACACCATATATTTT	CASSKGLTISGNTIYF	-	TRBJ1-3	TRBV5-1	-
TGCGCCAGCAGCTTTGGAAGCGGACAGGGAAATGAAAAACTGTTTTTT	CASSFGSGQGNEKLFF	TRBD1	TRBJ1-4	TRBV5-1	once
TGCGCCAGCAGCTTCTGGACAGTCGGCTCCTACAATGAGCAGTTCTTC	CASSFWTVGSYNEQFF	-	TRBJ2-1	TRBV5-1	-
TGTGCCAGCAGCTTAATAGAGACCCGGGACTACAATGAGCAGTTCTTC	CASSLIETRDYNEQFF	-	TRBJ2-1	TRBV7-3	-
TGTGCCAGCAGCTATTCTAGCGGGAGGGCCGGGGGGGAGCTGTTTTTT	CASSYSSGRAGGELFF	TRBD2	TRBJ2-2	TRBV6-6	-
TGTGCCAGCAGCTTAATGGGGACAGATAATTCACCCCTCCACTTT	CASSLMGTDNSPLHF	TRBD1	TRBJ1-6	TRBV7-9	-
TGTGCCAGCAGCTTAGCTAACAGACTAGACCCGGATGAGCAGTTCTTC	CASSLANRLDPDEQFF	-	TRBJ2-1	TRBV7-9	-
TGTGCCAGCTCACCACGCGTCACTGAAGCTTTCTTT	CASSPRVTEAFF	-	TRBJ1-1	TRBV18	-
TGCGCCAGCACCGTCATCCCAGCGGGGTACAATGAGCAGTTCTTC	CASTVIPAGYNEQFF	TRBD2	TRBJ2-1	TRBV5-1	-
TGTGCCAGCAGCTACCAGAACAATGAGCAGTTCTTC	CASSYQNNEQFF	-	TRBJ2-1	TRBV7-2	-